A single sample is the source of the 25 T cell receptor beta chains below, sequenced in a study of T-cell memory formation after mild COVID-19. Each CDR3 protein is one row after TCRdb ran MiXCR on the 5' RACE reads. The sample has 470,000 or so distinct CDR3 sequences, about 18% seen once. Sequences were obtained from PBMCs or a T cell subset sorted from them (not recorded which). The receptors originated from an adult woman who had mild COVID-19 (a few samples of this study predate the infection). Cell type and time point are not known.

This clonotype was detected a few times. CDR3 bases: TGTGCCAGCGGGTCGAGGGACCGTTCCTACAATGAGCAGTTCTTC. Amino acid sequence: CASGSRDRSYNEQFF. The V call is TRBV2, the J call TRBJ2-1; D might be TRBD1 or TRBD2, each matching 5 bases. The CDR3 extends over 15 amino acids. Germline-derived CDR1 and CDR2 are SNHLY and FYNNEI. The ends were cut back, 8 bases at V and 1 base at J, with 15 bases in the middle. Filled out from reference TRBV2 and TRBJ2-1, the complete variable domain reads EPEVTQTPSHQVTQMGQEVILRCVPISNHLYFYWYRQILGQKVEFLVSFYNNEISEKSEIFDDQFSVERPDGSNFTLKIRSTKLEDSAMYFCASGSRDRSYNEQFFGPGTRLTVL.

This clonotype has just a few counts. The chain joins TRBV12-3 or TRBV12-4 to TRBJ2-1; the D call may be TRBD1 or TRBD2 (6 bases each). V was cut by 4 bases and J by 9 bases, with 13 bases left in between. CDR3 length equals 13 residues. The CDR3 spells CASSSQGGSEQFF. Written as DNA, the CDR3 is TGTGCCAGCAGTTCACAGGGAGGAAGTGAGCAGTTCTTC.

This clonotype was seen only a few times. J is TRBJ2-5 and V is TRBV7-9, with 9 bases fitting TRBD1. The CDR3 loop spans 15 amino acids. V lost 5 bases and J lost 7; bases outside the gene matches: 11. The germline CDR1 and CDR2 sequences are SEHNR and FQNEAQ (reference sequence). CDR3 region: CASSHTPGQGPTQYF. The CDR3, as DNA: TGTGCCAGCAGCCATACTCCGGGACAGGGACCGACCCAGTACTTC.

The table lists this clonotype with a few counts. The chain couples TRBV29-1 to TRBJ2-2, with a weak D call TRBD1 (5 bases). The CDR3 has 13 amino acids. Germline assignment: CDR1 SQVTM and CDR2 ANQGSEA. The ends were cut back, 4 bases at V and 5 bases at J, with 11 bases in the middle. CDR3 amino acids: CSVAGPNTGELFF. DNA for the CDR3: TGCAGCGTTGCAGGGCCAAATACCGGGGAGCTGTTTTTT.

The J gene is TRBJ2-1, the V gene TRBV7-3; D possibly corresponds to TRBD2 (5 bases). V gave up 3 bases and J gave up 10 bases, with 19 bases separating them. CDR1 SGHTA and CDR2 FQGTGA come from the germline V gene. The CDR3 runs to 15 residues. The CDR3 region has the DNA TGTGCCAGCAGCTTTTACAGCGGCACAACGTCCGAGCAGTTCTTC. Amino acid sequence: CASSFYSGTTSEQFF.

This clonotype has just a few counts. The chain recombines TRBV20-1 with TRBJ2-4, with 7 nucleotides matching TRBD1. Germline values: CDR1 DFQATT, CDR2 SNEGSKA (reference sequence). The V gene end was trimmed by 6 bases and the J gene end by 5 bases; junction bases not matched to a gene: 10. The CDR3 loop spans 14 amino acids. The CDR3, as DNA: TGCAGTGCCTCGAGAGGGACAGTAGAAAACATTCAGTACTTC. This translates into CSASRGTVENIQYF.

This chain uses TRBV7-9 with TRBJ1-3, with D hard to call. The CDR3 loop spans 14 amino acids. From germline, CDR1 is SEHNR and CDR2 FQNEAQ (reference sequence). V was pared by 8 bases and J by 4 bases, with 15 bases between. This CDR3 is CASPGGSTGNTIYF. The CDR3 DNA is TGTGCCAGCCCCGGAGGGTCGACCGGAAACACCATATATTTT.

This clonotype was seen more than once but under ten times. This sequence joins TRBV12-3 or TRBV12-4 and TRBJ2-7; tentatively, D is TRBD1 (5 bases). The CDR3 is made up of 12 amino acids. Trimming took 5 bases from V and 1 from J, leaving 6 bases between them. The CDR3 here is CASSHRSYEQYF. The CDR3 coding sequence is TGTGCCAGCAGTCACAGGTCCTACGAGCAGTACTTC.

CDR3 in DNA: TGTGCCAGCAGTGTGCGACAGGGGTACTCCTACGAGCAGTACTTC. Amino acids: CASSVRQGYSYEQYF. The chain couples TRBV6-1 to TRBJ2-7; TRBD1 matches at 8 bases. This CDR3 has 15 amino acids. The J segment lost 0 bases and the V segment lost 4 bases, leaving 5 bases of the junction unmatched. CDR1 is MNHNS and CDR2 is SASEGT in the germline V gene.

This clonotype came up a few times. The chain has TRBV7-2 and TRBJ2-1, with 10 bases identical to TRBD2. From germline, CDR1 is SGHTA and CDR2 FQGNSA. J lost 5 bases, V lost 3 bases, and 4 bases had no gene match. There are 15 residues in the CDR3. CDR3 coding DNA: TGTGCCAGCAGCTTGCAGGGACTAGCGAACAATGAGCAGTTCTTC. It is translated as CASSLQGLANNEQFF.

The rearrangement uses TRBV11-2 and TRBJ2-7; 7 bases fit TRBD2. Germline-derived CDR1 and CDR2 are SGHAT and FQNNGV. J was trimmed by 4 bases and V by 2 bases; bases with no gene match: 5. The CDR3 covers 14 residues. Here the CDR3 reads CASSLIPGGYEQYF. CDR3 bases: TGTGCCAGCAGCTTAATCCCGGGAGGTTACGAGCAGTACTTC.

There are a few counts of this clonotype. This chain's CDR3 is CSARVLYPLPDTQYF. The CDR3 bases are TGCAGTGCTAGAGTACTCTACCCTCTCCCAGATACGCAGTATTTT. This sequence joins TRBV20-1 and TRBJ2-3, with D unclear. This CDR3 has 15 residues. Germline V gene data show CDR1 as DFQATT and CDR2 as SNEGSKA (reference sequence). The ends were cut back, 1 base at V and 4 bases at J, with 15 bases in the middle.

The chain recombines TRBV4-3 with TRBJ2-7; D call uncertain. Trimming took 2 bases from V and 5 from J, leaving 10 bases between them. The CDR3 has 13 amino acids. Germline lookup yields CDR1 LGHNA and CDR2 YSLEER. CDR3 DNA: TGCGCCAGCAGCCAACATTTAAGCAACGAGCAGTACTTC. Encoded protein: CASSQHLSNEQYF.

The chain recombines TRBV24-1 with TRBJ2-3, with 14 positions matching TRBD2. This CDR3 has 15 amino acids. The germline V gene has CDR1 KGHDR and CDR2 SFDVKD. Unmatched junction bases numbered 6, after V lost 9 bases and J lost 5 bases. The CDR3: CATAGLAGGGDTQYF. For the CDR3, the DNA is TGTGCCACCGCCGGACTAGCGGGGGGTGGAGATACGCAGTATTTT.

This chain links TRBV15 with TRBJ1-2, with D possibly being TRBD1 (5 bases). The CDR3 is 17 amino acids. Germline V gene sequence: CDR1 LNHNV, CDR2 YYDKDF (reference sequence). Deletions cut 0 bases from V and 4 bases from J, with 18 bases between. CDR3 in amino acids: CATSREGVEEVPYGYTF. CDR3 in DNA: TGTGCCACCAGCAGAGAAGGGGTGGAGGAGGTCCCCTATGGCTACACCTTC.

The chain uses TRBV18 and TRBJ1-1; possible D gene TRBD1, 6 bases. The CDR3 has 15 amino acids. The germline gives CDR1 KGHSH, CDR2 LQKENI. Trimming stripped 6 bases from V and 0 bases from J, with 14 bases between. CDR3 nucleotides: TGTGCCAGCTCGGAAAACAGGGATATGAACACTGAAGCTTTCTTT. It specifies CASSENRDMNTEAFF.

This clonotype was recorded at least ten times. CDR3 sequence (DNA): TGCGCCAGCAGCCAGGGGTTGCGGGGAGGGCAAGAGACCCAGTACTTC. It specifies CASSQGLRGGQETQYF. The chain carries TRBV4-1 and TRBJ2-5; 7 bases are shared with TRBD2. The germline CDR1 and CDR2 sequences are MGHRA and YSYEKL. The junction had 9 bases not matched to a gene; V was cut back by 3 bases and J by 2 bases. This CDR3 contains 16 residues.

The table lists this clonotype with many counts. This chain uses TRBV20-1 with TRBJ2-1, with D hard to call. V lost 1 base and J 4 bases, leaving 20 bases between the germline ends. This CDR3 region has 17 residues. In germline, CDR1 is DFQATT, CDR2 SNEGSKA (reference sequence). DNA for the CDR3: TGCAGTGCTAGAGGTTTAGGCCTTGTGGGCCATTACAATGAGCAGTTCTTC. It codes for CSARGLGLVGHYNEQFF.

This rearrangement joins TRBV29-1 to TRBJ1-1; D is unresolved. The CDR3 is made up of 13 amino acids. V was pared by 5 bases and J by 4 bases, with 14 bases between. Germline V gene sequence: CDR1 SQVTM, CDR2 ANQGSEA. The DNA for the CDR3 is TGCAGCGTTCTCAATGGTGGGAGCACTGAAGCTTTCTTT. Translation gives CSVLNGGSTEAFF.

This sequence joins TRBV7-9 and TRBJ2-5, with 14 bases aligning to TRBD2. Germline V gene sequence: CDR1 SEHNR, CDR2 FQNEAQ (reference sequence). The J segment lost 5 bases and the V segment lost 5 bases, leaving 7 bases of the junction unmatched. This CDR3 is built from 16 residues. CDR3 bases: TGTGCCAGCAGCACCGGGACTAGCGGGAGTAGGGAGACCCAGTACTTC. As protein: CASSTGTSGSRETQYF.

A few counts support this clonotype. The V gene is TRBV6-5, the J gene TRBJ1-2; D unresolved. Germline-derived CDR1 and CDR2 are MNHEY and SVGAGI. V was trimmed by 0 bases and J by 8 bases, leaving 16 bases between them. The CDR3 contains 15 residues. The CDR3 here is CASSYSKELQAGYTF. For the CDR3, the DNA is TGTGCCAGCAGTTACTCGAAAGAGCTGCAAGCCGGCTACACCTTC.

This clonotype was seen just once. CDR3 residues: CATSVWGDQPQHF. The CDR3 region has the DNA TGTGCCACCAGTGTTTGGGGGGATCAGCCCCAGCATTTT. The J gene is TRBJ1-5, the V gene TRBV24-1, with D possibly TRBD1 on 5 matching bases. Trimming left V 5 bases short and J 5 bases short, with 9 bases between. This CDR3 spans 13 amino acids. Germline lookup yields CDR1 KGHDR and CDR2 SFDVKD.

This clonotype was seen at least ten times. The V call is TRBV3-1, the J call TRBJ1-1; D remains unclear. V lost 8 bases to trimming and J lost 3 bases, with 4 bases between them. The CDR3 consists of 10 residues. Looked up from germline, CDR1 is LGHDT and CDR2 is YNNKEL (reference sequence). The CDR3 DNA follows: TGTGCCAGCGGGGACACTGAAGCTTTCTTT. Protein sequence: CASGDTEAFF.

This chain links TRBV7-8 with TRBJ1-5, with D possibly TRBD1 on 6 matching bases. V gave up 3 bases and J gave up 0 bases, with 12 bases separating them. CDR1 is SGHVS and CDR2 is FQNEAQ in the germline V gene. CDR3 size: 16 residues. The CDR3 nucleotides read TGTGCCAGCAGCTTTACAGGGTCCTATAGCAATCAGCCCCAGCATTTT. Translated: CASSFTGSYSNQPQHF.

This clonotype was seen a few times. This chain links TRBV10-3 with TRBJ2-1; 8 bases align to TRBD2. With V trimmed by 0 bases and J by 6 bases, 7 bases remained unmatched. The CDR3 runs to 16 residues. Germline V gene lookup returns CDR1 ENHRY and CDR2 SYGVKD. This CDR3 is CAISESNSGISNEQFF. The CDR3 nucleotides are TGTGCCATCAGTGAGTCGAATAGCGGGATAAGCAATGAGCAGTTCTTC.